Below, 24 T cell receptor beta chains from the same sample are listed, as sequenced in a study of glioma-infiltrating T cells. TCR alpha and beta CDR3 regions were amplified from RNA using iRepertoire nested multiplex PCR. TCRdb processed the multiplex PCR reads anew with MiXCR; each CDR3 protein has one entry. The sample yields about 190,000 distinct CDR3 sequences, over 30% seen once. Sequenced: glioma tissue, nonneoplastic brain tissue, or PBMCs (not recorded which). These receptors were obtained from a human donor with low-grade glioma or glioblastoma, undergoing nonglioma brain surgery, or in good health (not recorded which).

This clonotype was recorded at least ten times. CDR3 residues: CSASPGTSGSYEQYF. The CDR3 coding sequence is TGCAGTGCTAGCCCCGGGACTAGCGGCTCCTACGAGCAGTACTTC. The gene calls are TRBV20-1 and TRBJ2-7; TRBD2 aligns across 11 bases. CDR1 is DFQATT and CDR2 is SNEGSKA in the germline V gene (reference sequence). The CDR3 is made up of 15 amino acids. The V segment lost 3 bases and the J segment 0 bases; nucleotides outside the gene matches: 4.

The gene calls are TRBV5-1 and TRBJ1-3; TRBD1 matches 8 bases. Germline assignment: CDR1 SGHRS and CDR2 YFSETQ. The CDR3 runs 17 residues. Trimming took 3 bases from V and 0 from J; bases not matched to a gene: 8. DNA for the CDR3: TGCGCCAGCAGCTGGGGGGACAGGTACTACTCTGGAAACACCATATATTTT. It translates to CASSWGDRYYSGNTIYF.

This clonotype showed up many times. The chain uses TRBV7-9 and TRBJ2-1, with D possibly being TRBD1 (6 bases). The germline V and J ends were trimmed by 0 bases and 8 bases, with 14 bases remaining between them. This CDR3 is 15 amino acids long. Germline V gene sequence: CDR1 SEHNR, CDR2 FQNEAQ (reference sequence). The CDR3 DNA follows: TGTGCCAGCAGCTTAGCGTTGGCAGGGGTACATGAGCAGTTCTTC. Protein sequence: CASSLALAGVHEQFF.

This clonotype was found many times. The chain is built from TRBV5-4 and TRBJ1-2; D ambiguous. The CDR3 runs to 14 residues. V shed 1 base and J shed 2 bases, with 9 bases lying between them. Germline V lookup: CDR1 SGHNT, CDR2 YYREEE (reference sequence). For the CDR3, the DNA is TGTGCCAGCAGCTTGAATAGGGAGAACTATGGCTACACCTTC. Translating gives CASSLNRENYGYTF.

For this clonotype: This sequence may be a read error, since a much larger clone differs from it by one base. The chain carries TRBV5-1 and TRBJ1-1, with a tentative D call TRBD1 (6 bases). CDR3 length: 11 amino acids. The V gene lost 1 base and the J gene lost 10 bases, with 8 bases spanning the gap. The germline CDR1 and CDR2 sequences are SGHRS and YFSETQ. The CDR3: CASSLQGIAFF. In nucleotides, the CDR3 is TGCGCCAGCAGCTTGCAGGGGATAGCTTTCTTT.

This clonotype was observed a few times. This chain uses TRBV4-2 with TRBJ1-2, with D unclear. CDR1 LGHNA and CDR2 YNFKEQ come from the germline V gene. This CDR3 region has 15 residues. The V end was cut by 0 bases, the J end by 0 bases, with 8 bases between. This chain's CDR3 is CASSQDRGPNYGYTF. As DNA, the CDR3 is TGTGCCAGCAGCCAAGATCGGGGTCCTAACTATGGCTACACCTTC.

The sample holds many counts of this clonotype. The chain combines TRBV4-1 with TRBJ2-2; D gene uncertain. Between the trimmed V and J ends, which lost 6 bases and 6 bases, there was a span of 11 bases. This CDR3 is 13 amino acids long. Germline values: CDR1 MGHRA, CDR2 YSYEKL. The CDR3 DNA follows: TGCGCCAGCAGTTACCAAAGCTCCGGGGAGCTGTTTTTT. Its translation: CASSYQSSGELFF.

The J gene is TRBJ2-7, the V gene TRBV7-2; TRBD2 agrees at 13 bases. The CDR3 has 17 residues. Germline V gene sequence: CDR1 SGHTA, CDR2 FQGNSA. V lost 3 bases to trimming and J lost 0 bases; unmatched junction nucleotides: 5. The CDR3: CASSFETSGRASYEQYF. DNA of the CDR3: TGTGCCAGCAGCTTCGAAACTAGCGGGAGGGCCTCCTACGAGCAGTACTTC. The full variable domain, rest sourced from reference TRBV7-2 and TRBJ2-7, is GAGVSQSPSNKVTEKGKDVELRCDPISGHTALYWYRQSLGQGLEFLIYFQGNSAPDKSGLPSDRFSAERTGGSVSTLTIQRTQQEDSAVYLCASSFETSGRASYEQYFGPGTRLTVT.

This clonotype appeared many times. V is TRBV7-2 and J is TRBJ2-5; D possibly corresponds to TRBD2 (5 bases). Trimming shortened V by 4 bases and J by 2 bases, and 14 bases separated the two germline ends. The CDR3 loop spans 15 amino acids. In germline, CDR1 is SGHTA, CDR2 FQGNSA. The CDR3 DNA sequence: TGTGCCAGCAGCTCCGCGGGCGTTAGACAAGAGACCCAGTACTTC. Protein product: CASSSAGVRQETQYF.

The CDR3 DNA is TGTGCCAGCAGTTTTTCCGTTGGAGGTGAGAAACTGTTTTTT. Translated: CASSFSVGGEKLFF. This sequence joins TRBV12-3 or TRBV12-4 and TRBJ1-4; D unclear. The germline V and J ends were trimmed by 3 bases and 11 bases, with 16 bases remaining between them. CDR3 length: 14 amino acids.

As to this clonotype: A much more abundant neighbour one base away suggests this may be a read error. V gene TRBV7-2 combines with J gene TRBJ1-1, with 9 nucleotides matching TRBD1. The germline V gene encodes CDR1 SGHTA and CDR2 FQGNSA. The CDR3 is 18 residues long. CDR3 in DNA: TGTGCCAGCAGCTTAGGGGGTCCGGGACAGGGAAAGCACACTGAAGCTTTATTT. Protein sequence: CASSLGGPGQGKHTEALF.

This clonotype was observed at least ten times. The rearrangement joins TRBV6-1 to TRBJ1-5; D unresolved. Germline values: CDR1 MNHNS, CDR2 SASEGT. The V gene lost 7 bases and the J gene lost 1 base, with 11 bases spanning the gap. This CDR3 is 14 amino acids long. The CDR3 DNA sequence: TGTGCCAGCAATCCGGTCAGGAGCAATCAGCCCCAGCATTTT. It is translated as CASNPVRSNQPQHF.

This clonotype was detected ten times or more. The V and J genes are TRBV7-2 and TRBJ2-1; 8 nucleotides align to TRBD1. The length of the CDR3 is 14 residues. V lost 3 bases, J lost 7 bases, and 5 bases stayed unmatched. Germline CDR1 SGHTA, CDR2 FQGNSA. In DNA, the CDR3 is TGTGCCAGCAGCTTCCAGGGGGCTGGAAATGAGCAGTTCTTC. It specifies CASSFQGAGNEQFF. The full variable domain, completed using reference TRBV7-2 and TRBJ2-1, is GAGVSQSPSNKVTEKGKDVELRCDPISGHTALYWYRQSLGQGLEFLIYFQGNSAPDKSGLPSDRFSAERTGGSVSTLTIQRTQQEDSAVYLCASSFQGAGNEQFFGPGTRLTVL.

This clonotype was seen at least ten times. The rearrangement links TRBV28 to TRBJ1-6; 8 bases agree with TRBD1. This CDR3 is 14 amino acids long. After removal of 6 bases from V and 6 bases from J, the junction contained 4 bases not matched to a gene. The germline CDR1 and CDR2 sequences are MDHEN and SYDVKM. CDR3 nucleotide sequence: TGTGCCAGCAGAAAACAGGGGGGTAATTCACCCCTCCACTTT. Residues: CASRKQGGNSPLHF.

The table lists this clonotype with many counts. The chain joins TRBV7-9 to TRBJ2-3; D gene uncertain. CDR1 is SEHNR and CDR2 is FQNEAQ in the germline V gene (reference sequence). This CDR3 region has 13 residues. V shed 0 bases and J shed 5 bases, with 6 bases lying between them. CDR3 DNA: TGTGCCAGCAGCTTAGCCCCCCAAGATACGCAGTATTTT. As protein: CASSLAPQDTQYF.

This clonotype came up many times. V gene TRBV15 combines with J gene TRBJ2-7, with D possibly TRBD1 on 6 matching bases. V was trimmed by 3 bases and J by 2 bases, leaving 11 bases between them. CDR1 and CDR2 (germline): LNHNV, YYDKDF (reference sequence). The CDR3 sequence is 14 residues long. CDR3 sequence (DNA): TGTGCCACCAGCAGGAAAACAGGGACCTACGAGCAGTACTTC. Its translation: CATSRKTGTYEQYF.

This clonotype was counted many times. The chain has TRBV27 and TRBJ2-7, with unresolved D. Trimming stripped 2 bases from V and 3 bases from J, with 14 bases between. Germline V gene lookup returns CDR1 MNHEY and CDR2 SMNVEV (reference sequence). The CDR3 consists of 15 residues. CDR3 bases: TGTGCCAGCAGTTTACTTGCATCTACTTTCTACGAGCAGTACTTC. As protein: CASSLLASTFYEQYF.

Details on this clonotype: The junction departs from germline at one end; a sequencing error may be responsible. V is TRBV29-1 and J is TRBJ2-2, with D possibly being TRBD1 or TRBD2 (6 bases each). Germline CDR1 is SQVTM and CDR2 is ANQGSEA. There are 13 residues in the CDR3. The CDR3: CSVVVGGGGEPFF. The CDR3 DNA reads TGCAGCGTTGTGGTTGGGGGCGGCGGGGAGCCGTTTTTT.

Many counts were recorded for this clonotype. The rearrangement uses TRBV10-3 and TRBJ2-7; tentative D call: TRBD2 (5 bases). V lost 4 bases and J lost 7, with 17 bases in between. The CDR3 loop spans 14 amino acids. Per germline, CDR1 ENHRY and CDR2 SYGVKD. As DNA, the CDR3 is TGTGCCATCAGTGGGAAGAGCGGATCGGGGGAGCAGTACTTC. Translation: CAISGKSGSGEQYF.

This clonotype came up many times. The rearrangement uses TRBV3-1 and TRBJ2-7; no clear D. Germline CDR1 is LGHDT and CDR2 is YNNKEL (reference sequence). V was shortened by 1 base and J by 2 bases, with 9 bases between the two germline ends. This CDR3 has 14 residues. CDR3 in amino acids: CASSQGDGTYEQYF. The CDR3 region has the DNA TGTGCCAGCAGCCAAGGCGATGGCACCTACGAGCAGTACTTC.

In its sample, this clonotype was seen many times. The junction and the germline gene differ at one end; a read error may be behind it. V is TRBV28 and J is TRBJ1-5; no reliable D call. This CDR3 has 11 amino acids. From germline, CDR1 is MDHEN and CDR2 SYDVKM. The CDR3 loop reads CVSGKGQPQHF. The CDR3, as DNA: TGCGTATCTGGCAAAGGTCAGCCCCAGCATTTT.

Many counts were recorded for this clonotype. The chain couples TRBV20-1 to TRBJ2-7, with 11 bases identical to TRBD2. V dropped 2 bases and J dropped 3; count of bases not matched to a gene: 3. Germline V gene sequence: CDR1 DFQATT, CDR2 SNEGSKA (reference sequence). The CDR3 extends over 14 amino acids. CDR3 amino acids: CSARNSGRGYEQYF. The DNA of the CDR3 is TGCAGTGCTAGAAATAGCGGGAGGGGCTACGAGCAGTACTTC.

With respect to this clonotype: A much larger clone sits a single nucleotide away, making a read error possible. J is TRBJ2-7 and V is TRBV20-1; 9 nucleotides line up with TRBD2. The CDR3 sequence is 15 residues long. CDR1 is DFQATT, CDR2 SNEGSKA, per germline (reference sequence). Trimming removed 8 bases from V and 2 bases from J; junction bases left unmatched: 13. DNA of the CDR3: TGCAGTTCTCAACAACTAGCGGGCGGCACCTACGAGCAGTACTTC. It encodes CSSQQLAGGTYEQYF.

This clonotype was found many times. The rearrangement links TRBV6-1 to TRBJ2-1; no reliable D call. Trimming pared 5 bases from V and 7 bases from J, leaving 15 bases between. This CDR3 comprises 14 residues. Germline CDR1 reads MNHNS; CDR2 reads SASEGT. The CDR3 reads CASSLAPVMNEQFF. In DNA, the CDR3 is TGTGCCAGCAGTTTAGCCCCCGTCATGAATGAGCAGTTCTTC.